This passage covers 25 T cell receptor beta chains from one sample sequenced in a study of control samples from healthy donors and cancer patients. The table came from immunoSEQ multiplex PCR; TCRdb's copy has only in-frame clones and leaves some out. The sample lists 100,000 to 150,000 clones, 90% occurring once. The material sequenced was blood. All receptors derive from a man aged 40-49 years in good health.

V usage is TRBV9 and J usage is TRBJ1-3, with a possible D match to TRBD1 (5 bases). Germline CDR1 and CDR2: SGDLS and YYNGEE. The length of the CDR3 is 15 residues. V gave up 0 bases and J gave up 4 bases, with 11 bases separating them. CDR3 sequence reads: CASSVGSRVGNTIYF. CDR3 nucleotide sequence: TGTGCCAGCAGCGTAGGATCCAGGGTCGGAAACACCATATATTTT.

The chain carries TRBV28 and TRBJ1-1; no firm D call. The CDR3 has 14 amino acids. V lost 8 bases, J lost 1 base, and 14 bases lay in between. The germline V gene encodes CDR1 MDHEN and CDR2 SYDVKM. The CDR3 loop is CASGGRMRNTEAFF. The CDR3 DNA follows: TGTGCCAGCGGTGGCCGGATGAGGAACACTGAAGCTTTCTTT.

The genes are TRBV10-2 and TRBJ1-1; a weak D match, TRBD1 (5 bases). This CDR3 spans 13 amino acids. Per the germline V gene, CDR1 is WSHSY and CDR2 is SAAADI. V shed 8 bases and J shed 1 base, with 11 bases lying between them. As DNA, the CDR3 is TGCGCCAGCGGGGGGGAGTCGAACACTGAAGCTTTCTTT. It yields the protein CASGGESNTEAFF.

The J gene is TRBJ2-2, the V gene TRBV27, with TRBD2 matching 7 bases. V lost 5 bases, J lost 6 bases, and 12 bases stayed unmatched. The CDR3 extends over 16 amino acids. Germline V gene data show CDR1 as MNHEY and CDR2 as SMNVEV (reference sequence). CDR3 coding DNA: TGTGCCAGCAGTCCCATGGGGGGGGTACTCTCCGGGGAGCTGTTTTTT. The encoded protein is CASSPMGGVLSGELFF.

This chain links TRBV28 with TRBJ1-4; possible D gene TRBD1, 5 bases. The CDR3 has 12 amino acids. CDR1 and CDR2 from the germline V gene are MDHEN and SYDVKM. Between the trimmed V and J ends, which lost 8 bases and 8 bases, there was a span of 12 bases. The CDR3 DNA sequence: TGTGCCAGCGGGGGAGTGGGCGAAAAACTGTTTTTT. Residues: CASGGVGEKLFF.

The V call is TRBV7-2, the J call TRBJ2-3; D might be TRBD2 (5 bases). The CDR3 runs 15 residues. The germline V and J ends were trimmed by 3 bases and 0 bases, with 10 bases remaining between them. Germline V gene sequence: CDR1 SGHTA, CDR2 FQGNSA. The CDR3: CASSLSGPSTDTQYF. The CDR3 nucleotides read TGTGCCAGCAGCTTGAGCGGCCCTAGCACAGATACGCAGTATTTT.

The chain couples TRBV6-5 to TRBJ1-5; 9 nucleotides agree with TRBD1. In germline, CDR1 is MNHEY, CDR2 SVGAGI. Trimming removed 6 bases from V and 4 bases from J; junction bases left unmatched: 4. The length of the CDR3 is 14 residues. CDR3 protein: CASRGTGYNQPQHF. The CDR3 DNA is TGTGCCAGCAGGGGGACAGGGTATAATCAGCCCCAGCATTTT.

The J gene is TRBJ1-4, the V gene TRBV5-1; D is undetermined. The CDR3 length is 15 residues. Per the germline V gene, CDR1 is SGHRS and CDR2 is YFSETQ. V was clipped by 4 bases and J by 3 bases, with 13 bases between them. Here the CDR3 reads CASSLTRVANEKLFF. The CDR3 DNA sequence: TGCGCCAGCAGCCTGACAAGGGTTGCTAATGAAAAACTGTTTTTT.

V usage is TRBV9 and J usage is TRBJ2-1; TRBD2 agrees at 12 bases. There are 15 residues in the CDR3. The germline V gene has CDR1 SGDLS and CDR2 YYNGEE. J lost 9 bases, V lost 2 bases, and 6 bases had no gene match. The CDR3 DNA is TGTGCCAGCAGCGTGACACTAGCGGGGGGCACTGAGCAGTTCTTC. Its translation is CASSVTLAGGTEQFF.

The chain is built from TRBV19 and TRBJ2-2; TRBD1 matches at 9 bases. The germline V gene encodes CDR1 LNHDA and CDR2 SQIVND (reference sequence). Unmatched junction bases numbered 9, after V lost 7 bases and J lost 6 bases. There are 15 residues in the CDR3. In DNA, the CDR3 is TGTGCCAGTACGCGGACAGGGGAGATACCCGGGGAGCTGTTTTTT. It translates to CASTRTGEIPGELFF.

The rearrangement joins TRBV19 to TRBJ1-5; D may be TRBD1 (5 bases). The germline V gene has CDR1 LNHDA and CDR2 SQIVND (reference sequence). V was clipped by 5 bases and J by 7 bases, with 12 bases between them. The CDR3 has 13 amino acids. CDR3 in DNA: TGTGCCAGTAGTCCTGACCCAGGGCAGCCCCAGCATTTT. Translation gives CASSPDPGQPQHF.

The rearrangement links TRBV30 to TRBJ2-5; D gene uncertain. Germline values: CDR1 GTSNPN, CDR2 SVGIG (reference sequence). V lost 2 bases to trimming and J lost 5 bases, with 9 bases between them. This CDR3 has 12 residues. The CDR3 reads CAWSKERETQYF. The CDR3 DNA reads as TGTGCCTGGAGTAAAGAAAGGGAGACCCAGTACTTC.

This clone was seen just once. This chain uses TRBV9 with TRBJ1-2, with D unresolved. This CDR3 is 15 amino acids long. Germline CDR1 SGDLS, CDR2 YYNGEE. Trimming removed 1 base from V and 5 bases from J, with 15 bases in between. Here the CDR3 reads CASSVTTFGVYGYTF. The CDR3 coding sequence is TGTGCCAGCAGCGTAACGACGTTTGGGGTATATGGCTACACCTTC.

This chain joins TRBV20-1 and TRBJ2-3; 8 bases are shared with TRBD2. The V segment lost 6 bases and the J segment 6 bases; nucleotides outside the gene matches: 2. The CDR3 spans 11 residues. Germline V CDR1 and CDR2: DFQATT, SNEGSKA (reference sequence). The CDR3 spells CSARGGDTQYF. The DNA of the CDR3 is TGCAGTGCCCGGGGGGGTGATACGCAGTATTTT.

The chain couples TRBV6-5 to TRBJ1-3; perhaps TRBD1 as D (6 bases). This CDR3 is built from 15 residues. Germline V lookup: CDR1 MNHEY, CDR2 SVGAGI. V was pared by 4 bases and J by 2 bases, with 12 bases between. CDR3 DNA sequence: TGTGCCAGCAGTTCAATACAGGGCGCTGGAAACACCATATATTTT. Translating gives CASSSIQGAGNTIYF.

The chain links TRBV28 to TRBJ2-7, with 10 positions matching TRBD1. The V gene end was trimmed by 7 bases and the J gene end by 3 bases; junction bases not matched to a gene: 12. The germline CDR1 and CDR2 sequences are MDHEN and SYDVKM. The length of the CDR3 is 16 residues. The CDR3 region is CASIAPGGQGGYEQYF. The CDR3 DNA reads as TGTGCCAGCATCGCTCCCGGAGGACAGGGGGGCTACGAGCAGTACTTC.

The gene calls are TRBV7-2 and TRBJ2-5; 11 nucleotides align to TRBD2. Trimming removed 6 bases from V and 1 base from J; junction bases left unmatched: 1. The CDR3 runs 14 residues. Germline values: CDR1 SGHTA, CDR2 FQGNSA. This chain's CDR3 is CASSSGGAQETQYF. The CDR3 region has the DNA TGTGCCAGCAGTAGCGGGGGGGCCCAAGAGACCCAGTACTTC.

V is TRBV19 and J is TRBJ1-1, with 12 bases that match TRBD1. The J segment lost 7 bases and the V segment lost 4 bases, leaving 7 bases of the junction unmatched. The germline V gene encodes CDR1 LNHDA and CDR2 SQIVND (reference sequence). CDR3 length: 15 residues. CDR3 DNA sequence: TGTGCCAGTAGTAAGCCGGGACAGGGGGCGGTTGAAGCTTTCTTT. Translated, it gives CASSKPGQGAVEAFF.

CDR3 DNA sequence: TGTGCCAGCTCCGGGTATGCAACTAATGAAAAACTGTTTTTT. Amino acid sequence: CASSGYATNEKLFF. The J gene is TRBJ1-4, the V gene TRBV7-8, with D unclear. V was clipped by 8 bases and J by 0 bases, with 10 bases between them. Germline V gene data show CDR1 as SGHVS and CDR2 as FQNEAQ. CDR3 length: 14 residues.

This rearrangement joins TRBV6-6 to TRBJ1-2; no definite D call. V was trimmed by 5 bases and J by 2 bases, leaving 9 bases between them. Germline loops: CDR1 MNHNY, CDR2 SVGAGI (reference sequence). This CDR3 region has 13 residues. The CDR3 DNA reads TGTGCCAGCAGTCAGGACGGAAACTATGGCTACACCTTC. This gives the protein CASSQDGNYGYTF.

This clone was counted once. The rearrangement uses TRBV9 and TRBJ2-2; 7 nucleotides agree with TRBD1. V lost 4 bases, J lost 4 bases, and 7 bases stayed unmatched. The V gene's germline CDR1 is SGDLS and CDR2 YYNGEE. The CDR3 contains 15 residues. CDR3 bases: TGTGCCAGCAGCCGACGACAGGGCGGCACCGGGGAGCTGTTTTTT. Its protein is CASSRRQGGTGELFF.

The chain has TRBV9 and TRBJ1-5; D gene unclear. CDR3 length equals 15 residues. With 5 bases removed from V and 0 bases from J, the gap between germline ends came to 12 bases. CDR1 is SGDLS, CDR2 YYNGEE, per germline. CDR3: CASRRGRNSNQPQHF. CDR3 nucleotides: TGTGCCAGCAGGAGAGGTAGAAATAGCAATCAGCCCCAGCATTTT.

This sequence joins TRBV5-1 and TRBJ1-1; D is possibly TRBD1 (5 bases). The CDR3 totals 14 residues. Germline assignment: CDR1 SGHRS and CDR2 YFSETQ. The V gene lost 0 bases and the J gene lost 0 bases, with 6 bases spanning the gap. The CDR3 DNA is TGCGCCAGCAGCTTGGAGACAGTGAACACTGAAGCTTTCTTT. Its translation: CASSLETVNTEAFF.

The V gene is TRBV18, the J gene TRBJ2-7, with D hard to call. V lost 0 bases, J lost 6 bases, and 9 bases lay in between. From germline, CDR1 is KGHSH and CDR2 LQKENI. This CDR3 contains 13 residues. CDR3 nucleotide sequence: TGTGCCAGCTCACCACCTACAGCCGGCGAGCAGTACTTC. This gives the protein CASSPPTAGEQYF.

V and J are TRBV5-8 and TRBJ2-3; 14 nucleotides match TRBD2. Germline CDR1 is SGHTS and CDR2 is YDEGEE. Trimming at V came to 4 bases and at J to 2 bases, leaving 6 bases not matched to a gene. CDR3 size: 17 residues. The CDR3 reads CASSAGTSGGYTDTQYF. In nucleotides, the CDR3 is TGTGCCAGCAGCGCCGGGACTAGCGGGGGCTACACAGATACGCAGTATTTT.